Below are 5 T cell receptor beta chains sequenced from a single sample in a study of shared clonotypes between healthy human individuals. Sequencing was performed with immunoSEQ multiplex PCR; in TCRdb, only in-frame clones are kept and a portion is missing. The sample yields 2 million to 2.5 million clones, over 85% seen once. The sequenced sample was naive CD4+ T cells from PBMCs. Subset in this sample: CD45RA+ positively selected. These receptors all stem from a man between 18 and 29 years old in good health. Some clones in this sample may be carry-over from other donors' samples.

The V call is TRBV30, the J call TRBJ1-2; D gene unclear. This CDR3 contains 12 residues. The germline V and J ends were trimmed by 2 bases and 8 bases, with 12 bases remaining between them. Germline CDR1 is GTSNPN and CDR2 is SVGIG (reference sequence). The CDR3 loop is CAWSPSSQGYTF. The CDR3 nucleotides read TGTGCCTGGAGTCCATCGTCCCAAGGCTACACCTTC.

V is TRBV14 and J is TRBJ1-1, with 7 bases matching TRBD1. V trimming: 0 bases; J trimming: 3 bases; junction bases outside the gene matches: 10. Germline CDR1 reads SGHDN; CDR2 reads FVKESK. CDR3 length: 17 residues. CDR3 in amino acids: CASSQDRRGRLDTEAFF. CDR3 in DNA: TGTGCCAGCAGCCAAGATCGAAGGGGGCGATTGGACACTGAAGCTTTCTTT.

The chain has TRBV5-1 and TRBJ2-5; the D is unclear. Germline loops: CDR1 SGHRS, CDR2 YFSETQ. This CDR3 is 15 amino acids long. Trimming took off 1 base at V and 9 bases at J, with 19 bases between the two ends. CDR3 amino acids: CASSLRDLKSGAQYF. DNA for the CDR3: TGCGCCAGCAGCTTGAGGGATTTGAAGAGTGGAGCCCAGTACTTC.

This clone showed up just once. The gene calls are TRBV6-1 and TRBJ2-7; D may be TRBD1 (6 bases). The CDR3 is made up of 13 amino acids. The germline CDR1 and CDR2 sequences are MNHNS and SASEGT. Trimming removed 8 bases at V and 3 bases at J, with 14 bases between. The CDR3 spells CASAKGHLYEQYF. CDR3 sequence (DNA): TGTGCCAGCGCCAAGGGACACCTCTACGAGCAGTACTTC.

This chain uses TRBV7-2 with TRBJ2-5, with a tentative D call TRBD1 (5 bases). Germline V gene lookup returns CDR1 SGHTA and CDR2 FQGNSA. V gave up 2 bases and J gave up 2 bases, with 9 bases separating them. The CDR3 loop spans 14 amino acids. Here the CDR3 reads CASSLSRDQETQYF. CDR3 nucleotide sequence: TGTGCCAGCAGCTTAAGCAGGGATCAAGAGACCCAGTACTTC.